The 15 T cell receptor beta chains below come from one sample, sequenced in a study of cytomegalovirus exposure and HLA in healthy donors. TCRdb's table, derived via immunoSEQ multiplex PCR, lists solely in-frame clones and lacks some. This sample has 250,000 to 300,000 clones, with 80% to 90% found just once. Source material: PBMCs. The receptor source for this set is a woman aged 18-29 years in good health and CMV-seronegative.

The chain couples TRBV5-1 to TRBJ1-2, with a weak D call TRBD1 (5 bases). V was clipped by 0 bases and J by 6 bases, with 12 bases between them. This CDR3 spans 14 amino acids. Germline V gene lookup returns CDR1 SGHRS and CDR2 YFSETQ. The CDR3 region is CASSLDSTGHGYTF. DNA for the CDR3: TGCGCCAGCAGCTTGGATAGCACAGGTCATGGCTACACCTTC.

The count of this clone is one. The chain is built from TRBV6-1 and TRBJ2-1; TRBD2 matches at 10 bases. The CDR3 length is 14 residues. Germline CDR1 and CDR2: MNHNS and SASEGT. V was clipped by 6 bases and J by 8 bases; unmatched bases: 7. The CDR3 sequence: CASRSSGGSDEQFF. CDR3 DNA: TGTGCCAGCAGATCTAGCGGGGGATCGGATGAGCAGTTCTTC.

This clone was detected once. The J gene is TRBJ2-7, the V gene TRBV27; TRBD1 might be the D (6 bases). The CDR3 contains 14 residues. Trimming left V 3 bases short and J 2 bases short, with 11 bases between. Per the germline V gene, CDR1 is MNHEY and CDR2 is SMNVEV (reference sequence). In DNA form, the CDR3 reads TGTGCCAGCAGTTTCGAGGACAGCACCTACGAGCAGTACTTC. Its protein is CASSFEDSTYEQYF.

The chain employs TRBV11-2 and TRBJ2-1; the match to TRBD2 covers 9 bases. The CDR3 consists of 15 residues. The V gene's germline CDR1 is SGHAT and CDR2 FQNNGV. V shed 6 bases, J shed 4 bases, and the junction held 7 bases outside the gene matches. The CDR3 nucleotides are TGTGCCAGCAGTCTTAGCGGGAGTTCTTACAATGAGCAGTTCTTC. Its translation is CASSLSGSSYNEQFF.

The rearrangement links TRBV7-6 to TRBJ2-5; D is ambiguous. Per the germline V gene, CDR1 is SGHVS and CDR2 is FNYEAQ. V was shortened by 2 bases and J by 2 bases, with 24 bases between the two germline ends. The CDR3 loop spans 19 amino acids. The CDR3 reads CASSLWSDNDHPWQETQYF. CDR3 DNA: TGTGCCAGCAGCTTATGGTCAGACAATGACCACCCATGGCAAGAGACCCAGTACTTC.

The chain combines TRBV6-6 with TRBJ2-1, with 9 bases matching TRBD2. J gave up 0 bases and V 5 bases, and 5 bases lay outside the gene matches. The CDR3 consists of 16 residues. Per the germline V gene, CDR1 is MNHNY and CDR2 is SVGAGI (reference sequence). The DNA of the CDR3 is TGTGCCAGCAGTACCAAAGCGGGGGGCTCCTACAATGAGCAGTTCTTC. This codes for CASSTKAGGSYNEQFF.

CDR3 region: CASSVLGLSQETQYF. For the CDR3, the DNA is TGTGCCAGCAGCGTACTTGGACTCTCACAAGAGACCCAGTACTTC. The V and J genes are TRBV7-2 and TRBJ2-5; tentative D call: TRBD2 (5 bases). Trimming left V 5 bases short and J 2 bases short, with 15 bases between. This CDR3 is built from 15 residues. Per the germline V gene, CDR1 is SGHTA and CDR2 is FQGNSA.

This sequence joins TRBV6-6 and TRBJ2-1; D ambiguous. Trimming removed 5 bases at V and 0 bases at J, with 11 bases between. The CDR3 is 15 residues long. Germline V gene lookup returns CDR1 MNHNY and CDR2 SVGAGI (reference sequence). In DNA, the CDR3 is TGTGCCAGCAGTGTTTCTCCGAGCTCCTACAATGAGCAGTTCTTC. This translates into CASSVSPSSYNEQFF.

Details on this clone: Within the sample, other DNA sequences also encode this same CDR3. The rearrangement joins TRBV6-4 to TRBJ2-3; 11 positions match TRBD2. The CDR3 extends over 15 amino acids. Per the germline V gene, CDR1 is MRHNA and CDR2 is SNTAGT. The junction had 6 bases not matched to a gene; V was cut back by 6 bases and J by 4 bases. The CDR3 bases are TGTGCCAGCAGCGACACTAGCGGGGGTGCAGATACGCAGTATTTT. Protein product: CASSDTSGGADTQYF.

The chain joins TRBV7-9 to TRBJ2-7; D perhaps matches TRBD2 (6 bases). V lost 1 base to trimming and J lost 3 bases, with 10 bases between them. CDR3 length: 14 residues. The V gene's germline CDR1 is SEHNR and CDR2 FQNEAQ (reference sequence). The CDR3 here is CASSLGGTHYEQYF. DNA of the CDR3: TGTGCCAGCAGCTTAGGCGGGACCCACTACGAGCAGTACTTC.

This clone was seen a handful of times. This chain uses TRBV7-9 with TRBJ2-5; 7 positions match TRBD1. CDR3 length: 14 amino acids. J lost 4 bases, V lost 5 bases, and 7 bases had no gene match. Germline assignment: CDR1 SEHNR and CDR2 FQNEAQ (reference sequence). CDR3 sequence: CASSPRDRAETQYF. Here the CDR3 DNA reads TGTGCCAGCAGCCCCCGAGACAGGGCAGAGACCCAGTACTTC.

This clone came up once. The chain is built from TRBV9 and TRBJ1-1; D not resolved. Per germline, CDR1 SGDLS and CDR2 YYNGEE. Between the trimmed V and J ends, which lost 4 bases and 5 bases, there was a span of 21 bases. This CDR3 is 16 amino acids long. The CDR3 DNA sequence: TGTGCCAGCAGCTCCAGAACAGACAACGCCCGAACTGAAGCTTTCTTT. Translating gives CASSSRTDNARTEAFF.

The gene calls are TRBV5-6 and TRBJ2-2; unclear D gene. V was pared by 0 bases and J by 0 bases, with 9 bases between. The CDR3 covers 16 residues. Germline V gene sequence: CDR1 SGHDT, CDR2 YYEEEE. CDR3: CASSLVSVSNTGELFF. The CDR3 DNA reads TGTGCCAGCAGCTTGGTCTCGGTTTCGAACACCGGGGAGCTGTTTTTT.

This sequence joins TRBV2 and TRBJ2-3; TRBD1 matches at 8 bases. The CDR3 covers 16 residues. The germline gives CDR1 SNHLY, CDR2 FYNNEI. V lost 6 bases, J lost 0 bases, and 8 bases stayed unmatched. The DNA for the CDR3 is TGTGCCAGCAGCAGGGGGCAGGGGGCTAGCACAGATACGCAGTATTTT. Protein sequence: CASSRGQGASTDTQYF.

This clone was observed once. The genes are TRBV9 and TRBJ2-7; D is perhaps TRBD2 (6 bases). The ends were cut back, 0 bases at V and 3 bases at J, with 13 bases in the middle. CDR1 is SGDLS and CDR2 is YYNGEE in the germline V gene. This CDR3 is 15 amino acids long. DNA of the CDR3: TGTGCCAGCAGCGTAGGCCGGGGGAATTACTACGAGCAGTACTTC. This encodes CASSVGRGNYYEQYF.